The 13 T cell receptor beta chains below come from one sample, sequenced in a study of cytomegalovirus exposure and HLA in healthy donors. The PCR had 60 Vbeta and 13 Jbeta primers. The protocol was immunoSEQ multiplex PCR, while the TCRdb copy is restricted to in-frame clones and leaves out a portion. Of 200,000 to 300,000 clones listed, approximately 84% are singletons. Material: PBMCs. The receptors shown here come from a woman aged 40 to 50 in good health and CMV-seropositive.

This clone showed up just once. The genes are TRBV28 and TRBJ2-2; perhaps TRBD1 as D (5 bases). CDR3 length: 13 amino acids. The germline gives CDR1 MDHEN, CDR2 SYDVKM. Trimming removed 8 bases at V and 3 bases at J, with 10 bases between. The chain's CDR3 is CASVWTHTGELFF. CDR3 nucleotide sequence: TGTGCCAGCGTCTGGACACACACCGGGGAGCTGTTTTTT.

The chain employs TRBV6-4 and TRBJ2-1; TRBD2 aligns across 8 bases. Germline lookup yields CDR1 MRHNA and CDR2 SNTAGT. J lost 3 bases, V lost 3 bases, and 1 base had no gene match. The CDR3 consists of 14 residues. The CDR3 region is CASSELADYNEQFF. Here the CDR3 DNA reads TGTGCCAGCAGTGAACTAGCGGACTACAATGAGCAGTTCTTC.

The CDR3 is CASSQSGGGRVSVGHTDTQYF. CDR3 nucleotide sequence: TGTGCCAGCAGCCAGTCTGGTGGCGGGAGGGTTTCAGTAGGGCACACAGATACGCAGTATTTT. J is TRBJ2-3 and V is TRBV4-2; 9 bases are a match to TRBD2. The CDR3 consists of 21 residues. CDR1 is LGHNA, CDR2 YNFKEQ, per germline. V trimming: 3 bases; J trimming: 2 bases; junction bases outside the gene matches: 21.

This clone turned up a few times. The rearrangement joins TRBV7-2 to TRBJ1-4; weak D call: TRBD1 (5 bases). With 4 bases removed from V and 11 bases from J, the gap between germline ends came to 14 bases. The CDR3 totals 13 residues. The germline CDR1 and CDR2 sequences are SGHTA and FQGNSA. The CDR3: CASSSSGMGKLFF. CDR3 coding DNA: TGTGCCAGCAGCTCCTCAGGGATGGGCAAACTGTTTTTT.

This clone was observed a handful of times. The chain recombines TRBV6-5 with TRBJ2-7, with 9 nucleotides matching TRBD1. Per germline, CDR1 MNHEY and CDR2 SVGAGI. The CDR3 is 16 amino acids. Trimming cost V 0 bases and J 5 bases; bases outside gene matches: 8. The CDR3 loop is CASSYSSGTGMHEQYF. Here the CDR3 DNA reads TGTGCCAGCAGTTACTCGTCCGGGACAGGGATGCACGAGCAGTACTTC.

The J gene is TRBJ1-2, the V gene TRBV6-5; 8 bases line up with TRBD1. Trimming cost V 6 bases and J 8 bases; bases outside gene matches: 11. The germline gives CDR1 MNHEY, CDR2 SVGAGI. CDR3 size: 14 residues. In DNA, the CDR3 is TGTGCCAGCAGCCCCGGACAGGGAAAAGGAGGCTACACCTTC. This gives the protein CASSPGQGKGGYTF.

V gene TRBV5-1 combines with J gene TRBJ1-1; unclear D gene. Trimming cost V 0 bases and J 1 base, with 7 bases left between them. CDR1 is SGHRS, CDR2 YFSETQ, per germline. This CDR3 contains 14 residues. This CDR3 reads CASSLDGKNTEAFF. CDR3 nucleotides: TGCGCCAGCAGCTTGGACGGGAAGAACACTGAAGCTTTCTTT.

The gene calls are TRBV19 and TRBJ1-2, with a weak D call TRBD1 (5 bases). The V gene's germline CDR1 is LNHDA and CDR2 SQIVND (reference sequence). V lost 5 bases, J lost 2 bases, and 12 bases lay in between. The CDR3 length is 14 residues. The CDR3 is CASSPWTLNYGYTF. CDR3 sequence (DNA): TGTGCCAGTAGTCCCTGGACACTCAACTATGGCTACACCTTC.

This clone was counted a few times. Other DNA sequences in the same sample also yield this CDR3. The genes are TRBV27 and TRBJ1-5, with D tentatively TRBD1 (5 bases). The CDR3 runs to 14 residues. The germline gives CDR1 MNHEY, CDR2 SMNVEV (reference sequence). V shed 2 bases and J shed 4 bases, with 9 bases lying between them. CDR3 sequence reads: CASSLRGWNQPQHF. CDR3 in DNA: TGTGCCAGCAGTTTAAGGGGCTGGAATCAGCCCCAGCATTTT.

The chain is built from TRBV5-4 and TRBJ1-1, with 10 nucleotides matching TRBD1. The ends lost 4 bases at V and 0 bases at J; junction bases unmatched: 9. CDR3 length equals 17 residues. In germline, CDR1 is SGHNT, CDR2 YYREEE (reference sequence). The CDR3 nucleotides are TGTGCCAGCAGCATGGGACAGGGGATTCCTATGAACACTGAAGCTTTCTTT. Amino acid sequence: CASSMGQGIPMNTEAFF.

The V and J genes are TRBV5-4 and TRBJ2-2; possibly TRBD2 for D (5 bases). Germline V gene sequence: CDR1 SGHNT, CDR2 YYREEE (reference sequence). Trimming left V 0 bases short and J 2 bases short, with 8 bases between. CDR3 length equals 15 residues. CDR3: CASSLAGLNTGELFF. The CDR3 DNA is TGTGCCAGCAGCTTGGCTGGACTCAACACCGGGGAGCTGTTTTTT.

This rearrangement joins TRBV9 to TRBJ2-1; 9 nucleotides line up with TRBD1. Per the germline V gene, CDR1 is SGDLS and CDR2 is YYNGEE. The CDR3 is 15 residues long. Germline trimming cut 3 bases from V and 4 bases from J; bases unmatched to any gene: 5. The CDR3 reads CASSGTGALYNEQFF. The CDR3 DNA is TGTGCCAGCAGCGGGACAGGGGCTCTATACAATGAGCAGTTCTTC.

The chain recombines TRBV7-6 with TRBJ2-5; 12 nucleotides agree with TRBD2. The junction had 12 bases not matched to a gene; V was cut back by 5 bases and J by 5 bases. The CDR3 has 17 residues. Germline values: CDR1 SGHVS, CDR2 FNYEAQ. The CDR3 nucleotides are TGTGCCAGCAGCCAAGGGGGACTAGCGGGTCCCGGGGAGACCCAGTACTTC. Its translation: CASSQGGLAGPGETQYF.